Here is one TCR beta chain with its context. This specimen belongs to a study of blood T cell repertoires in COVID-19. For the study at large: There were acute and convalescent COVID-19 samples, and they came from the United States, Italy and Spain. PBMCs, B-cell-depleted T cells, or T cells provided the cDNA or gDNA that made up the material.

The CDR3 consists of 16 residues. Germline values: CDR1 MDHEN, CDR2 SYDVKM. With 6 bases removed from V and 5 bases from J, the gap between germline ends came to 22 bases. In the authors' workflow: Amplifying reference gene primers gave estimates of nucleated cell counts. Produced via immunoSEQ multiplex PCR; TCRdb's table is partial and in-frame only. The DNA was the basis for D and trimming; V, J and clone size are from that table. The data show roughly 230,000 clones, with 70% to 90% seen just once and approximately 0.7% held by the top ten. The chain carries TRBV28 and TRBJ1-2; weak D call: TRBD1 (5 bases). The sequence came from a human donor in a cohort sampled during active COVID-19. Sequences were obtained from peripheral blood. The CDR3 DNA sequence: TGTGCCAGCAGCACGATTCCCGGGACTCATAAATATGGCTACACCTTC. It codes for CASSTIPGTHKYGYTF.